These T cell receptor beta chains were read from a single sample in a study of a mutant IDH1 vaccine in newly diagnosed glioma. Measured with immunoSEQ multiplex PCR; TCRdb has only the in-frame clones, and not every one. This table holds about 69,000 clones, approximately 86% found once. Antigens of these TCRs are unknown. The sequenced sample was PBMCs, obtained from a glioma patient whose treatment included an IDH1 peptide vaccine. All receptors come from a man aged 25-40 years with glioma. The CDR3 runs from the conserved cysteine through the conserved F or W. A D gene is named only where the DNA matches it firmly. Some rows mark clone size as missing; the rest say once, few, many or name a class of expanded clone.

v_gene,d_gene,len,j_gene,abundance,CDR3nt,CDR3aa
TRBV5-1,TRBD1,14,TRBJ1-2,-,TGCGCCAGCAGCGCGACAGGGTCTGCCTATGGCTACACCTTC,CASSATGSAYGYTF
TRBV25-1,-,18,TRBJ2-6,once,TGTGCCAGCAGTGACCCGGGACAAGGAGTGGCTGGGGCCAACGTCCTGACTTTC,CASSDPGQGVAGANVLTF
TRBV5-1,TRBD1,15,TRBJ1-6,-,TGCGCCAGCAGCCGAGGGACAGGGGGTAATTCACCCCTCCACTTT,CASSRGTGGNSPLHF
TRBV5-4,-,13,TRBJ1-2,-,TGTGCCAGCAGCTCCGGGACGGATTATGGCTACACCTTC,CASSSGTDYGYTF
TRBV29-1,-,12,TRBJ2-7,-,TGCAGCGTTGCCTCAGATACCTACGAGCAGTACTTC,CSVASDTYEQYF
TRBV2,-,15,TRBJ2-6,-,TGTGCCAGCAGTCATCCGGCTCGGGGGGCCAACGTCCTGACTTTC,CASSHPARGANVLTF
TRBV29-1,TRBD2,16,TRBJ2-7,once,TGCAGCGTTAAAGCTAGCGGGAAACCTTATTCCTACGAGCAGTACTTC,CSVKASGKPYSYEQYF
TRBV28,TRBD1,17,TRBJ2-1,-,TGTGCCAGCAGTTCCTTGGGGGACAGGGAATCCTACAATGAGCAGTTCTTC,CASSSLGDRESYNEQFF
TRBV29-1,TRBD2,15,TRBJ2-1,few,TGCAGCGTGAGACCCGGGACTACCCCAAGCAATGAGCAGTTCTTC,CSVRPGTTPSNEQFF
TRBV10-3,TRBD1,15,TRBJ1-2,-,TGTGCCATCTACGAGGGGACAGGGGCGACCGGTGGCTACACCTTC,CAIYEGTGATGGYTF
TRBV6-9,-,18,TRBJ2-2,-,TGTGCCAGCAGTTATATTAGCAGGGTGAGGGGGAACACCGGGGAGCTGTTTTTT,CASSYISRVRGNTGELFF
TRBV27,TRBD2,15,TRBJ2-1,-,TGTGCCAGCAGATACGGGACTAGCAGGGTCGATGAGCAGTTCTTC,CASRYGTSRVDEQFF
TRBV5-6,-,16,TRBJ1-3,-,TGTGCCAGCAGCCCCGGGTCCTCTATCTCTGGAAACACCATATATTTT,CASSPGSSISGNTIYF
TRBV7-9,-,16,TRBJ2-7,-,TGTGCCAGCAGCACCTCTGACCCAAAACCCTCCTACGAGCAGTACTTC,CASSTSDPKPSYEQYF
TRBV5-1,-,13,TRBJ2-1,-,TGCGCCAGCAGCTTCGGGACCTCCGATGAGCAGTTCTTC,CASSFGTSDEQFF
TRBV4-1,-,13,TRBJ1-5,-,TGCGCCAGCAGCCAAGACCGGCATCAGCCCCAGCATTTT,CASSQDRHQPQHF
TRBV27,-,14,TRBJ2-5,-,TGTGCCAGCAGTTTACGGCGGTGGGGAGAGACCCAGTACTTC,CASSLRRWGETQYF
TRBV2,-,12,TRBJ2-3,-,TGTGCCAGCAGTGACAGGGACGTTTCGCAGTATTTT,CASSDRDVSQYF
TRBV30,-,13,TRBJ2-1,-,TGTGCCTGGAGTGTAGAAGTTTACAATGAGCAGTTCTTC,CAWSVEVYNEQFF
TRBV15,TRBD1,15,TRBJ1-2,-,TGTGCCACCAGTTCGGACAGGGGAAAATCCTATGGCTACACCTTC,CATSSDRGKSYGYTF
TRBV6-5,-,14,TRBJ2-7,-,TGTGCCAGCAGTTACCGTTCTTCAGGGAAAGAGCAGTACTTC,CASSYRSSGKEQYF
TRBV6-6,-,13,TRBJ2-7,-,TGTGCCAGCTCCTTCGACTGGGACTACGAGCAGTACTTC,CASSFDWDYEQYF
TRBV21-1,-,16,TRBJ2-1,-,TGTGCCAGCAGCAATGGACAGCTACCGCTATACAATGAGCAGTTCTTC,CASSNGQLPLYNEQFF
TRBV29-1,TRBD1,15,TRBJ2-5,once,TGCAGCGTTGAGCGGGTAGGGGGCAGCCAAGAGACCCAGTACTTC,CSVERVGGSQETQYF
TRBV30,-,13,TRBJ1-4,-,TGTGCCTGGAGTTTGGTGACGGGAGAAAAACTGTTTTTT,CAWSLVTGEKLFF
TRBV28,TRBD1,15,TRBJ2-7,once,TGTGCCAGCAGTACAACCGGGACAGGGTACTACGAGCAGTACTTC,CASSTTGTGYYEQYF
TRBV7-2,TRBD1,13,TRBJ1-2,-,TGTGCCAGCAGCCTACAGGGGGGGCATGGCTACACCTTC,CASSLQGGHGYTF
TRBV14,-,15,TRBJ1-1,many,TGTGCCAGCAGCCAAAATCGGGCAGCGAACACTGAAGCTTTCTTT,CASSQNRAANTEAFF
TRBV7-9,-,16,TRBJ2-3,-,TGTGCCAGCAGATCCCTGAAGAGAACTAGCACAGATACGCAGTATTTT,CASRSLKRTSTDTQYF
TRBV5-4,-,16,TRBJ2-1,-,TGTGCCAGCAGTTCAGGGGTCCTTCTCCCCTACAATGAGCAGTTCTTC,CASSSGVLLPYNEQFF
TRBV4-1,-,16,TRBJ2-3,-,TGCGCCAGCAGCCGCCTTTGGACTGAATATACAGATACGCAGTATTTT,CASSRLWTEYTDTQYF
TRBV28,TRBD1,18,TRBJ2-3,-,TGTGCCAGCAGTTTGAGTCCTGCTGGGGGGACAGGGTTAAATACGCAGTATTTT,CASSLSPAGGTGLNTQYF
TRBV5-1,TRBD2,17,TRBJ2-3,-,TGCGCCAGCAGCTTGGCGTCCAGCGGGGCGCACACAGATACGCAGTATTTT,CASSLASSGAHTDTQYF
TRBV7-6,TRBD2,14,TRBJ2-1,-,TGTGCCAGCAGCTTACTAGCGGGGGACAATGAGCAGTTCTTC,CASSLLAGDNEQFF
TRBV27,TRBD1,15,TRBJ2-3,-,TGTGCCAGCAATCTCATACAGGGGGCAGCAGATACGCAGTATTTT,CASNLIQGAADTQYF
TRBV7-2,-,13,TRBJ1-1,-,TGTGCCAGCAGAGGATCCAAACGTAGTGAAGCTTTCTTT,CASRGSKRSEAFF
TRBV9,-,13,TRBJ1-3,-,TGTGCCAGCACCCCCGGGGGAAGAAACACCATATATTTT,CASTPGGRNTIYF
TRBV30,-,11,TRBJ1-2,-,TGTGCCTGGAGTGAGGGCTATGGCTACACCTTC,CAWSEGYGYTF
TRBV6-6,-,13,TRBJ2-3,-,TGTGCCTCTCGGCGAGGGGGGGAAGATACGCAGTATTTT,CASRRGGEDTQYF
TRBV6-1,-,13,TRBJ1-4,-,TGTGCCACTTCGGGTCTCTCGGGTGAAAAACTGTTTTTT,CATSGLSGEKLFF
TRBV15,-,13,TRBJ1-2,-,TGTGCCACCAGCGGTGGGGCAGTCTATGGCTACACCTTC,CATSGGAVYGYTF
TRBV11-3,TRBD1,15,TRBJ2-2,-,TGTGCCAGCAGCCTGGGACAGGGGGCCGCCGGGGAGCTGTTTTTT,CASSLGQGAAGELFF
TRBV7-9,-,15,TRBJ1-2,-,TGTGCCAGCAGCTTAGTTGATCCCGCGGACTATGGCTACACCTTC,CASSLVDPADYGYTF
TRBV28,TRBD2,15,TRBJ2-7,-,TGTGCCAGCAGTTGGGGACTAGCGGGGACCTACGAGCAGTACTTC,CASSWGLAGTYEQYF
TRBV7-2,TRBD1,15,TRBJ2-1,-,TGTGCCAGCGCTGACCGGGACAGGGGGCAACATGAGCAGTTCTTC,CASADRDRGQHEQFF
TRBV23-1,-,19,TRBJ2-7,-,TGCGCCAGCAGTCTTACAAATTCGGACAGCCCTAGAGTACCCTACGAGCAGTACTTC,CASSLTNSDSPRVPYEQYF
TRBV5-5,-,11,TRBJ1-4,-,TGTGCCAGCAGCGAAGAGGGGCCCCGGGTTTTT,CASSEEGPRVF
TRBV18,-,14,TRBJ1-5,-,TGTGCCAGCGCCCGACAGGACGGCAATCAGCCCCAGCATTTT,CASARQDGNQPQHF
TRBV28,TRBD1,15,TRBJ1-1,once,TGTGCCAGCAGACTGCCGGGACAGGGGAACACTGAAGCTTTCTTT,CASRLPGQGNTEAFF
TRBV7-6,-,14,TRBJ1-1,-,TGTGCCAGCAGCTACCCGGGACAGAACACTGAAGCTTTCTTT,CASSYPGQNTEAFF
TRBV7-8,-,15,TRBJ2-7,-,TGTGCCAGCAGCTTAGCGCTTGGGGGCTTCTACGAGCAGTACTTC,CASSLALGGFYEQYF
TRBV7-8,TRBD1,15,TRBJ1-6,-,TGTGCCAGCAGCTTAGAGCCCAGGGGGAGTTCACCCCTCCACTTT,CASSLEPRGSSPLHF